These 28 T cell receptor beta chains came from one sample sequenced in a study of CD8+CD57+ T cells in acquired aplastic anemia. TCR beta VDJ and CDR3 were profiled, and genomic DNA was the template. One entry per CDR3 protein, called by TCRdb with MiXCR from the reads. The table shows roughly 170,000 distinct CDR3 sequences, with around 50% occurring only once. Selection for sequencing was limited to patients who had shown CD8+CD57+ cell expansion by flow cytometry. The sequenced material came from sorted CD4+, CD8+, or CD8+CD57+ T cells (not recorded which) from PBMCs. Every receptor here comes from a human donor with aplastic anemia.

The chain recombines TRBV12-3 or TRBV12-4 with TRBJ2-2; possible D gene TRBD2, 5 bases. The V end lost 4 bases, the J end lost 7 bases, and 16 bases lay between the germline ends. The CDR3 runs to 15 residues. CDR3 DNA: TGTGCCAGCAGTTCCCGGGGTAGCACAATCGGGGAGCTGTTTTTT. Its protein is CASSSRGSTIGELFF.

CDR3 sequence reads: CASSPNGDTRNTEAFF. Here the CDR3 DNA reads TGTGCCAGCAGCCCGAACGGTGACACGAGGAACACTGAAGCTTTCTTT. The rearrangement joins TRBV3-1 to TRBJ1-1; no firm D call. V was clipped by 4 bases and J by 1 base, with 16 bases between them. The length of the CDR3 is 16 residues. CDR1 and CDR2 from the germline V gene are LGHDT and YNNKEL (reference sequence).

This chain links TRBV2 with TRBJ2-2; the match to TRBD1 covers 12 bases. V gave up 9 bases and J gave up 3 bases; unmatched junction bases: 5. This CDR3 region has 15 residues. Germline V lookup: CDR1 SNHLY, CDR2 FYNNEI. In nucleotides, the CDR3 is TGTGCCAGTGAGGGACAGGGGGCGGACACCGGGGAGCTGTTTTTT. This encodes CASEGQGADTGELFF.

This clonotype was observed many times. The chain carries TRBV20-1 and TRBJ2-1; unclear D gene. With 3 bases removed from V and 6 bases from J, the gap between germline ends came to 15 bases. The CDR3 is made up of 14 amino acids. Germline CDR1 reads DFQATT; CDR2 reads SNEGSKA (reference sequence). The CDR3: CSASVALTLNEQFF. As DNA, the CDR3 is TGCAGTGCTAGTGTTGCCTTAACCCTCAATGAGCAGTTCTTC.

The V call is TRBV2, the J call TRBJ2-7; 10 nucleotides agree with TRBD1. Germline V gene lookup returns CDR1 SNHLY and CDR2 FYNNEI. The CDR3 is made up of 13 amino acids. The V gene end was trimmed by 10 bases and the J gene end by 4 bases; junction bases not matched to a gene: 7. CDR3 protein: CATRTGGNYEQYF. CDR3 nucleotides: TGTGCCACCCGGACAGGGGGAAATTACGAGCAGTACTTC. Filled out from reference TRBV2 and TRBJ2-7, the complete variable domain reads EPEVTQTPSHQVTQMGQEVILRCVPISNHLYFYWYRQILGQKVEFLVSFYNNEISEKSEIFDDQFSVERPDGSNFTLKIRSTKLEDSAMYFCATRTGGNYEQYFGPGTRLTVT.

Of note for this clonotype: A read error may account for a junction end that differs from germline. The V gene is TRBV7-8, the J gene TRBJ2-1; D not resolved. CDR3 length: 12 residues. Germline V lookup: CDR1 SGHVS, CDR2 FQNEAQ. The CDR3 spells CVSSLEYNEQFF. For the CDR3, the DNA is TGTGTCAGCAGCTTAGAGTACAATGAGCAGTTCTTC.

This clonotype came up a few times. Written as DNA, the CDR3 is TGTGCCAGCAGCCATAGGGACGGGAATCAGCCCCAGCATTTT. Residues: CASSHRDGNQPQHF. The J gene is TRBJ1-5, the V gene TRBV3-1; D perhaps matches TRBD1 (5 bases). Germline V gene lookup returns CDR1 LGHDT and CDR2 YNNKEL (reference sequence). The length of the CDR3 is 14 residues. V was clipped by 3 bases and J by 4 bases, with 10 bases between them.

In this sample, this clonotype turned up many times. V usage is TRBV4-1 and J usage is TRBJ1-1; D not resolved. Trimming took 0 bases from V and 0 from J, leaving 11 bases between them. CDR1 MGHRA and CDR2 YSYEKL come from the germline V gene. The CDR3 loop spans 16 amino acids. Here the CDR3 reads CASSQEVGAMNTEAFF. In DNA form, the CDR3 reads TGCGCCAGCAGCCAAGAAGTCGGAGCCATGAACACTGAAGCTTTCTTT.

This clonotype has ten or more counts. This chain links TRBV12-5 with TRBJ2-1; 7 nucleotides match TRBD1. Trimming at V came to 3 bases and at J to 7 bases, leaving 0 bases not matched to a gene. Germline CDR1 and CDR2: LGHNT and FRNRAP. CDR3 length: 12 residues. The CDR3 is CASGLQGNEQFF. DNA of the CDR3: TGTGCTAGTGGTTTACAGGGGAATGAGCAGTTCTTC.

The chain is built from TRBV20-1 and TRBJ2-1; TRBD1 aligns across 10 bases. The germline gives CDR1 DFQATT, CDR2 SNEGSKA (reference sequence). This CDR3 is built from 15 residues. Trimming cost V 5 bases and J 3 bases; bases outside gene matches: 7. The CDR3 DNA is TGCAGTGCTTCGACAGGGGGCGATCTCTACAATGAGCAGTTCTTC. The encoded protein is CSASTGGDLYNEQFF.

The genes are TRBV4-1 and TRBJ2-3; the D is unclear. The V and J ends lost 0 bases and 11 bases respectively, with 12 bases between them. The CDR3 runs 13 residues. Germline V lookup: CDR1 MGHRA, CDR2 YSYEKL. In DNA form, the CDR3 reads TGCGCCAGCAGCCAAGATCAGAGTTGGATGCAGTATTTT. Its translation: CASSQDQSWMQYF.

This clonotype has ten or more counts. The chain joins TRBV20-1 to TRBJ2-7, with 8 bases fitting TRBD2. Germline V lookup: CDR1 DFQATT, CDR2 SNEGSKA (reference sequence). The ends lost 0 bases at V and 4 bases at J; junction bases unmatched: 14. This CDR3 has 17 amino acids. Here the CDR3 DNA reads TGCAGTGCTAGAGATCGGCGAACTAGCGGCACGATTTACGAGCAGTACTTC. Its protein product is CSARDRRTSGTIYEQYF.

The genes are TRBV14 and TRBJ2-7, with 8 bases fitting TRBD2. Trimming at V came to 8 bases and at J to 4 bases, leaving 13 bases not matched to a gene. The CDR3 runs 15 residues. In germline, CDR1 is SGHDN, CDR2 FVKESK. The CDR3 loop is CASSPPGGTLYEQYF. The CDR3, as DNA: TGTGCCAGCTCACCACCGGGGGGGACGCTGTACGAGCAGTACTTC.

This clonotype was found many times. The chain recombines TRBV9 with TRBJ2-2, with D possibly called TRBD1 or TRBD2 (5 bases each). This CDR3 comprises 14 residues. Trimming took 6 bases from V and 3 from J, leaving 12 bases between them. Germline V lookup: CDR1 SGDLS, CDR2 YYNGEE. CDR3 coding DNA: TGTGCCAGCAAGGGACCCGGGGACACCGGGGAGCTGTTTTTT. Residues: CASKGPGDTGELFF.

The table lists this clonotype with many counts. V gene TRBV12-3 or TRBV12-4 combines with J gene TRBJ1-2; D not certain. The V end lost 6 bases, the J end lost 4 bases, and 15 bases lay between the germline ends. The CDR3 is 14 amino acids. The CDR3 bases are TGTGCCAGCAGCTCCCCTTCAGTTACCTATGGCTACACCTTC. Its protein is CASSSPSVTYGYTF.

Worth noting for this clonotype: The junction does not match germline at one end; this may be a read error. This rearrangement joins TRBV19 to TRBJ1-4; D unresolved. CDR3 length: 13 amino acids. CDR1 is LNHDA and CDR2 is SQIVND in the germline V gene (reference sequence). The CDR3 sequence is CASSIGRSEKLYF. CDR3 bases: TGTGCCAGTAGTATAGGACGGAGCGAAAAACTGTATTTT.

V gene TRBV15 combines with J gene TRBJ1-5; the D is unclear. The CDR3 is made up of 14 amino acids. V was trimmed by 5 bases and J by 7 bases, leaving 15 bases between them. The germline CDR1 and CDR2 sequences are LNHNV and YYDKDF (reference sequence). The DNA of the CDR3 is TGTGCCACCAGCGATAGAATGCTGGGCCAGCCCCAGCATTTT. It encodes CATSDRMLGQPQHF.

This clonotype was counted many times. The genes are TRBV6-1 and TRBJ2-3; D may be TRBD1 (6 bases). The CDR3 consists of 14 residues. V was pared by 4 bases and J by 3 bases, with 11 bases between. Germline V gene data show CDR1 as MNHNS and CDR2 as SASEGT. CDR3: CASSVADRTDTQYF. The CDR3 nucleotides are TGTGCCAGCAGTGTAGCCGACAGGACAGATACGCAGTATTTT.

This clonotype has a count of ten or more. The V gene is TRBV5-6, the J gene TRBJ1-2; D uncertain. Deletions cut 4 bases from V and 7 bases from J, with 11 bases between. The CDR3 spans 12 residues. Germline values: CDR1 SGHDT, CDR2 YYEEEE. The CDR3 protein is CASSLFEGGYTF. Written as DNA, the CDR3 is TGTGCCAGCAGCCTGTTCGAGGGTGGCTACACCTTC.

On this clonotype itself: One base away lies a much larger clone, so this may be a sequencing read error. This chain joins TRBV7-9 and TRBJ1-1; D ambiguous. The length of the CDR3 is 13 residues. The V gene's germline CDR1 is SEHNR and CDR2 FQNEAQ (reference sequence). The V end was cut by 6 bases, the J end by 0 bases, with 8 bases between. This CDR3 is CASRRGMNTEAFF. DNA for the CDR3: TGTGCCAGCAGGCGGGGAATGAACACTGAAGCTTTCTTT.

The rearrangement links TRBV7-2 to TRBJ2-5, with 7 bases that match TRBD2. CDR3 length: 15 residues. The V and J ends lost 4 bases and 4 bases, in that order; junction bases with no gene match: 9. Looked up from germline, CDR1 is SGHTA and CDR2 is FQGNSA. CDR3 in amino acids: CASSSEREVVETQYF. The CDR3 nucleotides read TGTGCCAGCAGCTCAGAGCGGGAAGTGGTAGAGACCCAGTACTTC.

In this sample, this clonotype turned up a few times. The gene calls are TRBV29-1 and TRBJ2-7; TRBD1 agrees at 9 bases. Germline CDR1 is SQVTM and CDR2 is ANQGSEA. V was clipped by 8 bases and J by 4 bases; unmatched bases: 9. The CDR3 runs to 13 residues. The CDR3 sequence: CSRVRGQGYEQYF. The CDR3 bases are TGCAGCAGAGTCCGGGGACAGGGTTACGAGCAGTACTTC.

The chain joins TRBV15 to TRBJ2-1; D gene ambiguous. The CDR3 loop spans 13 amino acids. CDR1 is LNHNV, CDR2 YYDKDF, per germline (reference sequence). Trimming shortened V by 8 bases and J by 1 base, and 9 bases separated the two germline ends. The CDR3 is CATRSASYNEQFF. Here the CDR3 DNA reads TGTGCCACCCGTAGTGCGTCCTACAATGAGCAGTTCTTC.

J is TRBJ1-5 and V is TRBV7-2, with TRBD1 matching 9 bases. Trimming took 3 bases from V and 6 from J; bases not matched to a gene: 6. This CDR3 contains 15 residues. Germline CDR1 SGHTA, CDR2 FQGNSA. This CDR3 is CASSFSGTGSQPQHF. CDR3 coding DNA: TGTGCCAGCAGCTTCTCCGGGACAGGGAGTCAGCCCCAGCATTTT.

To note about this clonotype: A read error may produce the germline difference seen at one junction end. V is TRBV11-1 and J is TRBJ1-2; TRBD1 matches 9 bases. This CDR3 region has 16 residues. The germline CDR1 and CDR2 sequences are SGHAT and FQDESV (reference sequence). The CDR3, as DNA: TGTGCCAGCAGCCCTCCCGGGACAGGGATTTCGGATCCTCTTTCCTTC. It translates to CASSPPGTGISDPLSF.

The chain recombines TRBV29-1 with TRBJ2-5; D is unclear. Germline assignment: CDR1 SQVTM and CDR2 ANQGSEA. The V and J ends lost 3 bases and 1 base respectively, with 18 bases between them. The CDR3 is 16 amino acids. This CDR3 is CSVEARFQWGQETQYF. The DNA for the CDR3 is TGCAGCGTTGAGGCGAGATTTCAGTGGGGCCAAGAGACCCAGTACTTC.

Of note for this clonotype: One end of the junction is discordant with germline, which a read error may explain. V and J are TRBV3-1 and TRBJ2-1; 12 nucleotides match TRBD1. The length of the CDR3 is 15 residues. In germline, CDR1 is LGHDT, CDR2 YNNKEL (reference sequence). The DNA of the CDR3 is TGTGCCAGCAGCTTGGAATGGGACAGGGGGCGATCGGTCATCTTC. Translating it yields CASSLEWDRGRSVIF.

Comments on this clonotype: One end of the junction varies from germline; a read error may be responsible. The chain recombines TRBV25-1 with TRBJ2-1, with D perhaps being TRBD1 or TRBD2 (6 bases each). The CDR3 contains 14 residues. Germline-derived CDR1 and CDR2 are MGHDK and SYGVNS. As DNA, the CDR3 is TGTGCCATCCGAAACTCGGGGGCTTACAATGAGCAGTCCTTC. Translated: CAIRNSGAYNEQSF.